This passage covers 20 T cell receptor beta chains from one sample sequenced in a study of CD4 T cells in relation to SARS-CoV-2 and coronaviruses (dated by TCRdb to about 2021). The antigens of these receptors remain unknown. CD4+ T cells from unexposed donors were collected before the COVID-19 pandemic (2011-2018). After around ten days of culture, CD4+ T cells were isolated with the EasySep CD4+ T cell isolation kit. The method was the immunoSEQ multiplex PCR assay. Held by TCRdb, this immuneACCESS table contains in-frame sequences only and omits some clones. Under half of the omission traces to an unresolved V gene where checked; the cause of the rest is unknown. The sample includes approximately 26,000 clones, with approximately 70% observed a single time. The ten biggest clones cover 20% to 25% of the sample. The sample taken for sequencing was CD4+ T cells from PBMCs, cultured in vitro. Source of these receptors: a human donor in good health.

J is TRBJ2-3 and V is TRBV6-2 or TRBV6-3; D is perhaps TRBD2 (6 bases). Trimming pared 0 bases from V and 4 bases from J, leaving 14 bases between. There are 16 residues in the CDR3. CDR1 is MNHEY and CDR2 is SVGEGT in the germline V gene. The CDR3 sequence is CASSYSGGVGSDTQYF. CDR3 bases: TGTGCCAGCAGTTACTCCGGGGGAGTAGGGTCAGATACGCAGTATTTT.

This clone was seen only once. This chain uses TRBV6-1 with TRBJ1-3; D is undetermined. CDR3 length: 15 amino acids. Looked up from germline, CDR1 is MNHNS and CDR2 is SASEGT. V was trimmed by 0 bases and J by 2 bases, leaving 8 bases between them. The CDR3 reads CASSEAGGAGNTIYF. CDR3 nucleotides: TGTGCCAGCAGTGAAGCGGGTGGGGCTGGAAACACCATATATTTT.

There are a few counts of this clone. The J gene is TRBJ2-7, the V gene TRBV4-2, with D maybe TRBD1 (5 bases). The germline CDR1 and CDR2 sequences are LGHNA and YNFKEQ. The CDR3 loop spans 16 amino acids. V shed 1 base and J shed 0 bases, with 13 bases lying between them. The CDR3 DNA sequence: TGTGCCAGCAGCCAAGGGACACTCGGGCGCTCCTACGAGCAGTACTTC. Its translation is CASSQGTLGRSYEQYF.

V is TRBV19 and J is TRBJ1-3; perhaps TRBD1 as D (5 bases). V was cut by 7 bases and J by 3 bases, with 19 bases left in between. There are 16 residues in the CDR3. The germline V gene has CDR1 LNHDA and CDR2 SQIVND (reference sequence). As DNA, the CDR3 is TGTGCCAGTACCCCCTGGGAGGGGCCCCGTGGAAACACCATATATTTT. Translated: CASTPWEGPRGNTIYF.

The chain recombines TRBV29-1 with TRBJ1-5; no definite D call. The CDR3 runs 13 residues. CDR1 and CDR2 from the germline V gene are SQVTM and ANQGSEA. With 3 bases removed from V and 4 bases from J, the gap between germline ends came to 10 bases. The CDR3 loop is CSVDEGGNQPQHF. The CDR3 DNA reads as TGCAGCGTTGATGAGGGAGGGAATCAGCCCCAGCATTTT.

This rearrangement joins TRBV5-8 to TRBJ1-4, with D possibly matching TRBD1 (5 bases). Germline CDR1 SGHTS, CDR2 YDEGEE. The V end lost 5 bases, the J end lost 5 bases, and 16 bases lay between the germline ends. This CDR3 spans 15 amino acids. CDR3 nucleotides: TGTGCCAGCAGGATACCGGGACCGCTGAATGAAAAACTGTTTTTT. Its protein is CASRIPGPLNEKLFF.

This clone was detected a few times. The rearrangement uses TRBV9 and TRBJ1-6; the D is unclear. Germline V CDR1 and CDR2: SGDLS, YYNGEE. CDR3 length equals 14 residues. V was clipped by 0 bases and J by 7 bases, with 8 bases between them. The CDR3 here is CASSVGGSNSPLHF. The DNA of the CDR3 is TGTGCCAGCAGCGTAGGAGGGTCCAATTCACCCCTCCACTTT.

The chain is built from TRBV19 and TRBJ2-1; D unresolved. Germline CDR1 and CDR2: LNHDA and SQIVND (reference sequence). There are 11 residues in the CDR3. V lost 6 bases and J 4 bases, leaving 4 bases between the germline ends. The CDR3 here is CASRFYNEQFF. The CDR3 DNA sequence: TGTGCCAGTAGATTTTACAATGAGCAGTTCTTC.

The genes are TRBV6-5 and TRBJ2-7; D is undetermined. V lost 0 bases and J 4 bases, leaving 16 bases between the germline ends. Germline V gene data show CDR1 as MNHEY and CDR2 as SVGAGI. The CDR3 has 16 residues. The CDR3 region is CASSYSASRAGYEQYF. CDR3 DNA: TGTGCCAGCAGTTACTCTGCCTCCCGGGCCGGGTACGAGCAGTACTTC.

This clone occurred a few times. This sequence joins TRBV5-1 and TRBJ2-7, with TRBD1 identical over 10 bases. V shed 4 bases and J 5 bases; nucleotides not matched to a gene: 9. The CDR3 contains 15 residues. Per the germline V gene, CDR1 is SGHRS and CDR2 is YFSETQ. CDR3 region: CASSLLGQGGNEQYF. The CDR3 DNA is TGCGCCAGCAGCCTCCTAGGACAGGGGGGGAACGAGCAGTACTTC.

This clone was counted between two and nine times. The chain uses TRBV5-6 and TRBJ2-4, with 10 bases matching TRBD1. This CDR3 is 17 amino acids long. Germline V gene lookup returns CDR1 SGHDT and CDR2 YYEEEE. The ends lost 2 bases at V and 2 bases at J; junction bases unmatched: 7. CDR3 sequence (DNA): TGTGCCAGCAGCTTCTCCGGGACAGGGGCGACCAAAAACATTCAGTACTTC. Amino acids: CASSFSGTGATKNIQYF. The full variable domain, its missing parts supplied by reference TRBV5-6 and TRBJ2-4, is DAGVTQSPTHLIKTRGQQVTLRCSPKSGHDTVSWYQQALGQGPQFIFQYYEEEERQRGNFPDRFSGHQFPNYSSELNVNALLLGDSALYLCASSFSGTGATKNIQYFGAGTRLSVL.

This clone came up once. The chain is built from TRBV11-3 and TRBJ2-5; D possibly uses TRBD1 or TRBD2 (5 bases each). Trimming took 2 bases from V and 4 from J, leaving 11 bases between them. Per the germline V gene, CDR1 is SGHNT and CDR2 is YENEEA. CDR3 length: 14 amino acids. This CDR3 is CASSLFGTRETQYF. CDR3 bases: TGTGCCAGCAGCTTATTCGGGACGAGAGAGACCCAGTACTTC.

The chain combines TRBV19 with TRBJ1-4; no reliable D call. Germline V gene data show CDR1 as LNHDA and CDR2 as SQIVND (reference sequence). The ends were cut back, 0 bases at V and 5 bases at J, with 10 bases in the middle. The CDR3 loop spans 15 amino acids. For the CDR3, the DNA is TGTGCCAGTAGTATAGATCCGGGCGAGAATGAAAAACTGTTTTTT. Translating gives CASSIDPGENEKLFF.

CDR3 loop: CASSQEDWGSTVTLLTDSPLHF. In DNA, the CDR3 is TGTGCCAGCAGCCAAGAAGATTGGGGATCGACAGTAACTCTCCTTACGGATTCACCCCTCCACTTT. V usage is TRBV3-1 (or the pseudogene TRBV3-2) and J usage is TRBJ1-6, with D maybe TRBD1 (5 bases). Between the trimmed V and J ends, which lost 0 bases and 8 bases, there was a span of 32 bases. The CDR3 sequence is 22 residues long. Germline V lookup: CDR1 LGHDT, CDR2 YNNKEL (reference sequence).

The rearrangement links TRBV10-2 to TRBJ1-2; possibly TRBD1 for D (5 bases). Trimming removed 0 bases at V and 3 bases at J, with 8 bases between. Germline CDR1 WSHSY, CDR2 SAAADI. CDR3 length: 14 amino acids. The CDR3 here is CASSESGDYYGYTF. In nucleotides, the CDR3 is TGCGCCAGCAGTGAGTCGGGGGACTACTATGGCTACACCTTC.

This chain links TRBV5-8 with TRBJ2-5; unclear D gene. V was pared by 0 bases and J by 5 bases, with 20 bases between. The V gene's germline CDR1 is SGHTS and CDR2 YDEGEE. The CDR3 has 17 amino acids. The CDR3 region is CASSLGALGETWETQYF. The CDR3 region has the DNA TGTGCCAGCAGCTTGGGGGCCCTGGGTGAGACGTGGGAGACCCAGTACTTC.

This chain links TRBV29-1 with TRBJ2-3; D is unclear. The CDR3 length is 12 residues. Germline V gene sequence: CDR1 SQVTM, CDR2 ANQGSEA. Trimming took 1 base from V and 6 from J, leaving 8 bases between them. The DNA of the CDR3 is TGCAGCGTTGAAGTCCAAAGGGATACGCAGTATTTT. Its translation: CSVEVQRDTQYF.

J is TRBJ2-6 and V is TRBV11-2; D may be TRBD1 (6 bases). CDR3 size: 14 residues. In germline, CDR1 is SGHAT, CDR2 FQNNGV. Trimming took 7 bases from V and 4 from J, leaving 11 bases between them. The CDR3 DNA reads TGTGCCAGCAACAGGGATCACGGGGCCAACGTCCTGACTTTC. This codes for CASNRDHGANVLTF.

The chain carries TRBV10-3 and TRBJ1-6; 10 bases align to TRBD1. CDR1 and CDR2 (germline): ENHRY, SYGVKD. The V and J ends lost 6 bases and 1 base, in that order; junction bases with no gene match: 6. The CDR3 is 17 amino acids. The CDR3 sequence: CAISDRGLRSYNSPLHF. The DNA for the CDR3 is TGTGCCATCAGCGACAGGGGGCTAAGGTCCTATAATTCACCCCTCCACTTT.

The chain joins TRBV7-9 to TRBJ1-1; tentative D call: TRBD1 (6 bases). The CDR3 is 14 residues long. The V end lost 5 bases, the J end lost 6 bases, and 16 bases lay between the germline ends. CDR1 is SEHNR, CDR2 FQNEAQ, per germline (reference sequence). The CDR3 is CASSLSQGNPEAFF. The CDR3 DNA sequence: TGTGCCAGCAGCCTCTCACAGGGAAACCCTGAAGCTTTCTTT.